A single sample is the source of the 10 T cell receptor beta chains below, sequenced in a study of blood T cell repertoires in COVID-19. Some clones are missing from TCRdb's copy, which holds only in-frame ones; the method was immunoSEQ multiplex PCR. This sample has fewer than 200,000 clones; around 79% occur once, and the top ten carry under 20%. Sequenced input: PBMCs or T cells enriched from blood (not recorded which). Every receptor here comes from a woman aged 70-85 years in a cohort exposed to, infected with or recovered from COVID-19 (not recorded which).

The rearrangement uses TRBV7-2 and TRBJ2-3; 10 bases agree with TRBD1. The CDR3 totals 15 residues. The V gene end was trimmed by 3 bases and the J gene end by 6 bases; junction bases not matched to a gene: 6. CDR1 is SGHTA, CDR2 FQGNSA, per germline. CDR3 sequence reads: CASSFAWTGGDTQYF. The CDR3 DNA sequence: TGTGCCAGCAGCTTTGCTTGGACAGGGGGGGATACGCAGTATTTT.

This chain connects TRBV27 to TRBJ2-3, with D perhaps matching TRBD2 (6 bases). The CDR3 is made up of 13 amino acids. The germline V gene has CDR1 MNHEY and CDR2 SMNVEV (reference sequence). Trimming stripped 8 bases from V and 5 bases from J, with 14 bases between. CDR3: CASSMEGRDTQYF. The CDR3 region has the DNA TGTGCCAGCTCCATGGAGGGCCGAGATACGCAGTATTTT.

The rearrangement uses TRBV28 and TRBJ1-1; 7 bases align to TRBD1. The CDR3 sequence is 14 residues long. Per the germline V gene, CDR1 is MDHEN and CDR2 is SYDVKM. Trimming removed 5 bases from V and 5 bases from J; junction bases left unmatched: 8. CDR3 nucleotide sequence: TGTGCCAGCAGTAACCAGGGGGGATGGACTGAAGCTTTCTTT. Translating gives CASSNQGGWTEAFF.

The V call is TRBV20-1, the J call TRBJ2-3; unclear D gene. Per the germline V gene, CDR1 is DFQATT and CDR2 is SNEGSKA (reference sequence). This CDR3 has 15 amino acids. With 3 bases removed from V and 4 bases from J, the gap between germline ends came to 17 bases. The CDR3 reads CSASPALPQADTQYF. For the CDR3, the DNA is TGCAGTGCTAGTCCCGCGTTACCGCAGGCAGATACGCAGTATTTT.

The rearrangement uses TRBV20-1 and TRBJ2-7; 10 nucleotides line up with TRBD1. CDR1 is DFQATT and CDR2 is SNEGSKA in the germline V gene (reference sequence). This CDR3 is 14 amino acids long. The ends lost 3 bases at V and 5 bases at J; junction bases unmatched: 7. CDR3 bases: TGCAGTGCTAGTGGGACAGGGGATCAGGACGAGCAGTACTTC. Residues: CSASGTGDQDEQYF.

This chain joins TRBV18 and TRBJ2-2; 7 bases fit TRBD1. The CDR3 runs to 14 residues. Germline V CDR1 and CDR2: KGHSH, LQKENI. After removal of 6 bases from V and 5 bases from J, the junction contained 6 bases not matched to a gene. The CDR3 reads CASSQTQGTGELFF. The CDR3 nucleotides are TGTGCCAGCTCGCAAACACAGGGGACCGGGGAGCTGTTTTTT.

This clone was recorded once. The chain uses TRBV6-2 or TRBV6-3 and TRBJ2-7; D is perhaps TRBD2 (5 bases). V was clipped by 2 bases and J by 7 bases, with 9 bases between them. Looked up from germline, CDR1 is MNHEY and CDR2 is SVGEGT. CDR3 length: 12 amino acids. The CDR3 sequence is CASSYDRGEQYF. The CDR3 DNA is TGTGCCAGCAGTTACGACCGGGGTGAGCAGTACTTC.

This chain connects TRBV3-1 (or the pseudogene TRBV3-2) to TRBJ2-1; 14 bases agree with TRBD2. Germline V CDR1 and CDR2: LGHDT, YNNKEL (reference sequence). V shed 0 bases, J shed 8 bases, and the junction held 12 bases outside the gene matches. The CDR3 is 19 residues long. The CDR3 DNA is TGTGCCAGCAGCCAAGATAATAGACCGGGACTAGCGGGAGCCTATGAGCAGTTCTTC. Protein: CASSQDNRPGLAGAYEQFF.

In the case of this clone: Distinct nucleotide sequences in the sample also encode this CDR3. The chain links TRBV7-9 to TRBJ2-5; 7 bases are a match to TRBD2. The V gene end was trimmed by 3 bases and the J gene end by 2 bases; junction bases not matched to a gene: 0. The CDR3 length is 13 residues. Germline V lookup: CDR1 SEHNR, CDR2 FQNEAQ (reference sequence). This CDR3 is CASSLGGQETQYF. CDR3 nucleotides: TGTGCCAGCAGCTTGGGGGGGCAAGAGACCCAGTACTTC.

The table lists this clone with a count of one. The chain is built from TRBV27 and TRBJ2-1; 10 bases map to TRBD2. V dropped 1 base and J dropped 0; count of bases not matched to a gene: 0. Germline lookup yields CDR1 MNHEY and CDR2 SMNVEV (reference sequence). CDR3 length: 16 amino acids. CDR3: CASSLLAGGSYNEQFF. The CDR3 DNA follows: TGTGCCAGCAGTTTATTAGCGGGAGGCTCCTACAATGAGCAGTTCTTC.